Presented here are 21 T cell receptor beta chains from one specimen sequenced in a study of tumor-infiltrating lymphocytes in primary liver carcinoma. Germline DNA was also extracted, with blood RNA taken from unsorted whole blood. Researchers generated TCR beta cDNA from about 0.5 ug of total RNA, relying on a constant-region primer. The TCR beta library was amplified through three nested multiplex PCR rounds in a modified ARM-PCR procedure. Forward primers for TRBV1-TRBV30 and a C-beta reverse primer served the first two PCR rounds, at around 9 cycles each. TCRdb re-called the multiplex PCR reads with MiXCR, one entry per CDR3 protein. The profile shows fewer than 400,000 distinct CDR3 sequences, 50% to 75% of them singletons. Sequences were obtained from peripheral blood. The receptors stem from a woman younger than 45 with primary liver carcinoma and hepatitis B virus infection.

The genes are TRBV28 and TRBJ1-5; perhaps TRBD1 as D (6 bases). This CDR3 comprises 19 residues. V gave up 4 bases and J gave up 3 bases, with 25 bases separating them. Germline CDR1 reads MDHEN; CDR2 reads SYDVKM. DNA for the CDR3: TGTGCCAGCAGTTCTCAAGGGGGATGGGACTTACTTTACAATCAGCCCCAGCATTTT. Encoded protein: CASSSQGGWDLLYNQPQHF.

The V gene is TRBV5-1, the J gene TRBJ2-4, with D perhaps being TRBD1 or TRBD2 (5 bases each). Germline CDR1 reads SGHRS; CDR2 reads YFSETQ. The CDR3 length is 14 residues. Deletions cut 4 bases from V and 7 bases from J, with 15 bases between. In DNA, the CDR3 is TGCGCCAGCAGCCCCGTGGCAGGGACGAACATTCAGTACTTC. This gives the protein CASSPVAGTNIQYF. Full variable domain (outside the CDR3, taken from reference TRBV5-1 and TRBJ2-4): KAGVTQTPRYLIKTRGQQVTLSCSPISGHRSVSWYQQTPGQGLQFLFEYFSETQRNKGNFPGRFSGRQFSNSRSEMNVSTLELGDSALYLCASSPVAGTNIQYFGAGTRLSVL.

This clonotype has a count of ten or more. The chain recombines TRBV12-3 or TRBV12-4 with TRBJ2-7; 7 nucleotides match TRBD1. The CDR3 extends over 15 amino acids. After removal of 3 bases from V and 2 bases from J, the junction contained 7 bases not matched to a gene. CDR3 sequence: CASSFPGQQTYEQYF. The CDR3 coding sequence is TGTGCCAGCAGTTTTCCGGGACAGCAAACCTACGAGCAGTACTTC.

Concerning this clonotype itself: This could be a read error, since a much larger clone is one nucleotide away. The CDR3 nucleotides read TGCAGCGTTAGGATAGCGGGGGGGTACAAAGAGCAGTTCTTC. Translated: CSVRIAGGYKEQFF. The chain couples TRBV29-1 to TRBJ2-1; 11 bases map to TRBD2. This CDR3 contains 14 residues. The germline gives CDR1 SQVTM, CDR2 ANQGSEA.

CDR3 sequence: CASSLMTGNYNEQFF. CDR3 in DNA: TGTGCCAGCAGCTTAATGACAGGGAACTACAATGAGCAGTTCTTC. The chain has TRBV7-8 and TRBJ2-1; TRBD1 matches at 7 bases. Trimming at V came to 2 bases and at J to 3 bases, leaving 4 bases not matched to a gene. The CDR3 is 15 amino acids. The germline V gene has CDR1 SGHVS and CDR2 FQNEAQ.

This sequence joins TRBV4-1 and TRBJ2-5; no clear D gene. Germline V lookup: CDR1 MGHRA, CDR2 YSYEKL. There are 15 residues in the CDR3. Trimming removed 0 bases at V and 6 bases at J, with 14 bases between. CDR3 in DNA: TGCGCCAGCAGCCAAGAAAAGCACAGTATCAAGACCCAGTACTTC. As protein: CASSQEKHSIKTQYF.

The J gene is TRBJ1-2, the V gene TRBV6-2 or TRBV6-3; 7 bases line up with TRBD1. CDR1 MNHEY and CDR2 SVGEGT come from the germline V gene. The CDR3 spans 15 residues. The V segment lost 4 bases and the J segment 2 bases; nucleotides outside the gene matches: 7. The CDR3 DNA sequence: TGTGCCAGCAGTTCCCGACAGGGAACCAACTATGGCTACACCTTC. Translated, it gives CASSSRQGTNYGYTF.

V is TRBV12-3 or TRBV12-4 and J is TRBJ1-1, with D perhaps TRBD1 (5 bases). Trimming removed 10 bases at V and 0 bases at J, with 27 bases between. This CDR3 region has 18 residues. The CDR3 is CAISRQRTRAGMNTEAFF. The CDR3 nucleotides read TGTGCCATCAGCCGACAGCGCACCAGAGCAGGGATGAACACTGAAGCTTTCTTT.

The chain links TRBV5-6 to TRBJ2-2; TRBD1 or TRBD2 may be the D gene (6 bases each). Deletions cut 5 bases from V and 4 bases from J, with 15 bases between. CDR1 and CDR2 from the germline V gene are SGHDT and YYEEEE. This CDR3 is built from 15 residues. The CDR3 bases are TGTGCCAGCAGTTTGTCCGGGGGCACCACCGGGGAGCTGTTTTTT. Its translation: CASSLSGGTTGELFF.

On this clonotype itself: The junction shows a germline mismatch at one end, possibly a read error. For the CDR3, the DNA is TGTGCCAGCAGCTTAGGATATCTCCGCAAGCAGTCCTTC. It encodes CASSLGYLRKQSF. The J gene is TRBJ2-7, the V gene TRBV11-1; D call uncertain. The CDR3 loop spans 13 amino acids. Germline-derived CDR1 and CDR2 are SGHAT and FQDESV (reference sequence).

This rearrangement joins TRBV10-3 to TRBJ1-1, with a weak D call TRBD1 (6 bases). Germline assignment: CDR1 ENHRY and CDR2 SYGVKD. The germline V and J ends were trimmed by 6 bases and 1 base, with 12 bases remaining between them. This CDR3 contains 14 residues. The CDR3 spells CAIRLGGPNTEAFF. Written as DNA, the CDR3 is TGTGCCATCAGATTAGGGGGACCGAACACTGAAGCTTTCTTT.

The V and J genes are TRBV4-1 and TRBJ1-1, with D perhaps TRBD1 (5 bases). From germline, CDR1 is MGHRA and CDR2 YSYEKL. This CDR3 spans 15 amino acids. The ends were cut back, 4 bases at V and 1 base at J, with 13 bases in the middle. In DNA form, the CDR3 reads TGCGCCAGCAGCCGCGGACATGGAGGGAACACTGAAGCTTTCTTT. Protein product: CASSRGHGGNTEAFF.

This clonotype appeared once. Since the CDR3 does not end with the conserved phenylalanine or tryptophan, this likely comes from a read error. The chain's CDR3 is CAISGTPTGVGGYTL. In DNA form, the CDR3 reads TGTGCCATCAGTGGGACCCCGACAGGGGTGGGTGGCTACACCCTC. V and J are TRBV10-3 and TRBJ1-2; 8 positions match TRBD1. The junction had 11 bases not matched to a gene; V was cut back by 4 bases and J by 7 bases. CDR3 length: 15 amino acids. CDR1 ENHRY and CDR2 SYGVKD come from the germline V gene.

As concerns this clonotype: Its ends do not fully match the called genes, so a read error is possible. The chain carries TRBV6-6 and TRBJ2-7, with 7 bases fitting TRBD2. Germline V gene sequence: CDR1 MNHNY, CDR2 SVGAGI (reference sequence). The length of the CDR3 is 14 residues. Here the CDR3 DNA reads TGTGCCAGCAGTTCGGTTAGCGGGCTCTACAAGCAGCACTTC. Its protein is CASSSVSGLYKQHF.

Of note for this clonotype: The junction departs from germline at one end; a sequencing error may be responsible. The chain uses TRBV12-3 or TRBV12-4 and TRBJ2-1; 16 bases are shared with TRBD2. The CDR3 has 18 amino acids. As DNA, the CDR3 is TGTGCCAGCAGCCCGGGACTAGCGGGAGGGCCCTCCTACAATAAGCAGTTCTTC. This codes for CASSPGLAGGPSYNKQFF.

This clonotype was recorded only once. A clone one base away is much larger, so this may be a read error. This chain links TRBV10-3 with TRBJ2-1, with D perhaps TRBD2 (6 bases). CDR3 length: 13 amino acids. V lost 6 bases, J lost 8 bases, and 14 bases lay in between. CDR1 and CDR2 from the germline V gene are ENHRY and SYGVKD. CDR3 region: CAISGSRNYEQFF. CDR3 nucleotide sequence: TGTGCCATCAGCGGGAGTAGAAACTATGAGCAGTTCTTC.

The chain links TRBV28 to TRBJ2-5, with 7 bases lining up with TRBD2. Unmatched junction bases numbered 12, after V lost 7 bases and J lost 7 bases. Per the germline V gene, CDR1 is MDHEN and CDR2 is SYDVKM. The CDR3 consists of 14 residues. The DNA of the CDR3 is TGTGCCAGCACAGCTGGAGAAGGGAGGGTGACCCAGTACTTC. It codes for CASTAGEGRVTQYF.

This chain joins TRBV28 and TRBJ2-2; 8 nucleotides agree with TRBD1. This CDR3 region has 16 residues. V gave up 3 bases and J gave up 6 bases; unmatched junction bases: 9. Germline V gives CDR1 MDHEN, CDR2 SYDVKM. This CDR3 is CASSFLDRVSAGELFF. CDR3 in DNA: TGTGCCAGCAGTTTTCTGGACAGGGTCTCCGCCGGGGAGCTGTTTTTT.

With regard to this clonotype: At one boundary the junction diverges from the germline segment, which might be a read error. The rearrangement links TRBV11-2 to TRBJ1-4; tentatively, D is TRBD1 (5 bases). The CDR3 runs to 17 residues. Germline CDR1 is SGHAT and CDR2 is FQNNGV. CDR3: CASTKQDRGRTNEKLVF. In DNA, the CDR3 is TGCGCCAGCACTAAACAGGACCGGGGAAGAACTAATGAAAAACTGGTTTTT.

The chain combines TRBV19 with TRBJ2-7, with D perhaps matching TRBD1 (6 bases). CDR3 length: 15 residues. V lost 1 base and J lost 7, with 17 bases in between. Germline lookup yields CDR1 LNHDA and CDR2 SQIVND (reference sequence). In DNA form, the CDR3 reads TGTGCCAGTAGTATAGTGGGGGCCTCGCCGAGGGAGCAGTACTTC. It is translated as CASSIVGASPREQYF.

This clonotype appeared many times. CDR3 protein: CASSFIGLNYGYTF. The DNA for the CDR3 is TGTGCCAGCAGTTTTATAGGGTTGAACTATGGCTACACCTTC. This chain connects TRBV12-3 or TRBV12-4 to TRBJ1-2; no clear D gene. Trimming shortened V by 3 bases and J by 2 bases, and 10 bases separated the two germline ends. The CDR3 length is 14 residues.